The sequence of this T cell receptor (beta chain) was determined in a study of blood T cell repertoires in COVID-19. As for the study in general: The analysed material was cDNA or gDNA that came from T cells, B-cell-depleted T cells, or PBMCs.

In the original analysis: Estimation of nucleated cell counts was performed using reference gene primer amplification. Some clones are missing from TCRdb's copy, which holds only in-frame ones; the method was immunoSEQ multiplex PCR. V and J calls and clone size are as listed in that table; D and trimming were resolved from the DNA. The table lists hundreds of thousands of clones, about four fifths of them singletons. V dropped 5 bases and J dropped 5; count of bases not matched to a gene: 9. Germline loops: CDR1 SGHAT, CDR2 FQNNGV. CDR3 length: 15 residues. The receptor was isolated from a woman of 80 years or more with COVID-19, enrolled during active disease. The material sequenced was peripheral blood. The chain is built from TRBV11-2 and TRBJ2-7, with 10 bases identical to TRBD1. In DNA form, the CDR3 reads TGTGCCAGCAGCGCTACCGGGACAGGGGCTCACGAGCAGTACTTC. This translates into CASSATGTGAHEQYF.